The clone carrying this T cell receptor beta chain was detected many times. These data come from a study of early T cells in non-severe SARS-CoV-2 infection. The CDR3 is 15 residues long. V was trimmed by 5 bases and J by 5 bases, leaving 18 bases between them. Germline assignment: CDR1 MNHEY and CDR2 SVGAGI. TCRdb independently ran MiXCR on the 5' RACE reads; one entry per CDR3 protein. The data contain 45,000 to 55,000 distinct CDR3 sequences, approximately 6.2% of them singletons. The chain carries TRBV6-5 and TRBJ1-2; TRBD1 might be the D (5 bases). This receptor was taken from an adult who was a healthcare worker with PCR-confirmed SARS-CoV-2 infection or an uninfected control (not recorded which). The sample comprised whole blood. The DNA for the CDR3 is TGTGCCAGCAGTCTCCTGGGACCTGGGACGTATGGCTACACCTTC. Translation gives CASSLLGPGTYGYTF.